This is a list of T cell receptor beta chains from one sample in a study of blood T cell repertoires in COVID-19. Measured with immunoSEQ multiplex PCR; TCRdb has only the in-frame clones, and not every one. Among around 69,000 clones, 65% to 90% were seen once, and the ten largest hold approximately 23%. The sequenced sample was peripheral blood. All receptors derive from a man aged 50-59 years with acute or convalescent COVID-19. CDR3s include the opening cysteine and the closing phenylalanine or tryptophan. Fields, in order: CDR3 length, J gene, V gene, clone size, D gene, CDR3 protein, CDR3 DNA. A D gene is named only where the DNA matches it firmly. Rows give clone size only sometimes, using once, few, many, or a class for an expanded clone.

>14|TRBJ2-5|TRBV4-2|-|TRBD2
CASSHGLAGETQYF
TGTGCCAGCAGCCATGGACTAGCTGGCGAGACCCAGTACTTC
>14|TRBJ2-5|TRBV10-3|-|TRBD1
CAISGGQPRETQYF
TGTGCCATCAGTGGGGGACAGCCAAGAGAGACCCAGTACTTC
>13|TRBJ2-5|TRBV5-4|-|-
CASSLEGHGTQYF
TGTGCCAGCAGCTTGGAGGGGCACGGGACCCAGTACTTC
>12|TRBJ1-2|TRBV30|few|-
CAWRLNVRGYTF
TGTGCCTGGAGGTTAAACGTTCGGGGCTACACCTTC
>16|TRBJ2-1|TRBV3-1/TRBV3-2|-|TRBD2
CASSQPMTSGGDEQFF
TGTGCCAGCAGCCAACCAATGACTAGCGGGGGCGATGAGCAGTTCTTC
>17|TRBJ2-5|TRBV4-1|-|TRBD1
CASSLPDGWDRQETQYF
TGCGCCAGCAGCCTCCCCGACGGGTGGGACAGGCAAGAGACCCAGTACTTC
>14|TRBJ2-7|TRBV9|-|-
CASSVMGDSGEQYF
TGTGCCAGCAGCGTTATGGGCGACAGTGGGGAGCAGTACTTC
>15|TRBJ2-7|TRBV5-4|-|-
CASSFGAGEPYEQYF
TGTGCCAGCAGCTTTGGGGCAGGGGAACCCTACGAGCAGTACTTC
>15|TRBJ2-3|TRBV2|-|-
CASNPEAASTDTQYF
TGTGCCAGCAATCCCGAGGCAGCTAGCACAGATACGCAGTATTTT
>12|TRBJ2-3|TRBV12-3/TRBV12-4|-|-
CASSAFRDTQYF
TGTGCCAGCAGTGCGTTTCGCGATACGCAGTATTTT
>18|TRBJ2-3|TRBV5-8|-|TRBD2
CASSSGTSGGWSTDTQYF
TGTGCCAGCAGCTCCGGGACTAGCGGGGGGTGGAGCACAGATACGCAGTATTTT
>12|TRBJ1-1|TRBV29-1|-|-
CSVGDWNTEAFF
TGCAGCGTCGGGGACTGGAACACTGAAGCTTTCTTT
>12|TRBJ2-1|TRBV11-2|few|-
CASSLAYNEQFF
TGTGCCAGCAGCTTAGCATACAATGAGCAGTTCTTC
>15|TRBJ1-5|TRBV6-5|few|TRBD1
CASSYRQGSDQPQHF
TGTGCCAGCAGTTACAGACAGGGATCGGATCAGCCCCAGCATTTT
>13|TRBJ2-5|TRBV30|-|TRBD1
CAWSVTGAMAQYF
TGTGCCTGGAGTGTAACAGGGGCCATGGCCCAGTACTTC
>14|TRBJ1-6|TRBV7-3|-|TRBD1
CASSTTGVNSPLHF
TGTGCCAGCAGCACAACAGGGGTTAATTCACCCCTCCACTTT
>15|TRBJ1-2|TRBV11-2|-|-
CASSHNRKPNYGYTF
TGTGCCAGCAGCCATAACAGAAAACCTAACTATGGCTACACCTTC
>16|TRBJ1-3|TRBV7-9|-|TRBD1
CASSSNRDRGLDTIYF
TGTGCCAGCAGCTCAAACCGGGACAGGGGGCTAGACACCATATATTTT
>16|TRBJ1-1|TRBV18|-|TRBD1
CASSPRQGEMNTEAFF
TGTGCCAGCTCACCTCGACAGGGGGAAATGAACACTGAAGCTTTCTTT
>12|TRBJ1-2|TRBV10-2|once|-
CASSESWGGYTF
TGCGCCAGCAGTGAGTCTTGGGGCGGCTACACCTTC
>14|TRBJ1-2|TRBV6-5|few|TRBD1
CASRATGRNYGYTF
TGTGCCAGCAGGGCGACAGGGAGGAACTATGGCTACACCTTC
>14|TRBJ2-2|TRBV19|-|-
CASPTDRLTGELFF
TGTGCCAGCCCCACTGACAGGCTAACCGGGGAGCTGTTTTTT
>17|TRBJ2-3|TRBV5-4|-|-
CASYFGKGGADTDTQYF
TGTGCCAGCTACTTTGGGAAAGGGGGAGCGGACACAGATACGCAGTATTTT
>14|TRBJ2-5|TRBV24-1|-|TRBD2
CATAGTSGEETQYF
TGTGCCACGGCCGGGACTAGCGGGGAAGAGACCCAGTACTTC
>13|TRBJ1-6|TRBV5-1|-|-
CASTMEGNSPLHF
TGCGCCAGCACGATGGAGGGGAATTCACCCCTCCACTTT
>14|TRBJ1-4|TRBV2|-|-
CASSVGVLGEKLFF
TGTGCCAGCAGTGTAGGGGTTTTAGGGGAAAAACTGTTTTTT
>16|TRBJ1-4|TRBV5-6|-|TRBD1
CASSLAGTGGNEKLFF
TGTGCCAGCAGCTTGGCCGGGACAGGGGGGAATGAAAAACTGTTTTTT
>14|TRBJ2-3|TRBV10-1|-|-
CASSEWRNTDTQYF
TGCGCCAGCAGTGAGTGGAGAAACACAGATACGCAGTATTTT
>16|TRBJ2-2|TRBV7-7|-|-
CASSPAGGSNTGELFF
TGTGCCAGCAGCCCCGCCGGAGGTTCGAACACCGGGGAGCTGTTTTTT
>13|TRBJ1-6|TRBV6-5|-|-
CASRTGSLRPLHF
TGTGCCAGCAGGACAGGTTCTCTTAGACCCCTCCACTTT
>16|TRBJ1-4|TRBV4-1|-|-
CASSHPGGEGSEKLFF
TGCGCCAGCAGCCATCCTGGAGGGGAAGGGAGTGAAAAACTGTTTTTT
>12|TRBJ2-3|TRBV9|-|-
CASSGSVETQYF
TGTGCCAGCAGCGGATCCGTGGAGACGCAGTATTTT
>10|TRBJ2-5|TRBV20-1|-|-
CSASGSTQYF
TGCAGTGCTAGCGGGTCGACCCAGTACTTC
>13|TRBJ2-3|TRBV24-1|-|-
CATSDFNTDTQYF
TGTGCCACCAGTGATTTCAACACAGATACGCAGTATTTT
>16|TRBJ2-1|TRBV5-4|-|-
CASTERDKYSYNEQFF
TGTGCCAGCACAGAGAGGGACAAGTACTCCTACAATGAGCAGTTCTTC
>19|TRBJ1-2|TRBV19|-|TRBD1
CASSMRGHRGQGPNYGYTF
TGTGCCAGTAGTATGCGAGGTCATAGGGGGCAGGGTCCTAACTATGGCTACACCTTC
>14|TRBJ2-3|TRBV6-5|-|-
CASRDYIGAGTQYF
TGTGCCAGCAGGGATTATATCGGAGCTGGTACGCAGTATTTT
>16|TRBJ2-1|TRBV14|-|TRBD2
CASSPMAGGFYNEQFF
TGTGCCAGCAGTCCTATGGCGGGGGGATTCTACAATGAGCAGTTCTTC
>14|TRBJ2-1|TRBV11-2|-|-
CASSFRVGTNEQFF
TGTGCCAGCAGCTTTAGGGTGGGGACAAATGAGCAGTTCTTC
>16|TRBJ2-7|TRBV5-1|-|-
CASSYIPGSPSYEQYF
TGCGCCAGCAGTTATATTCCAGGGTCCCCCTCCTACGAGCAGTACTTC
>17|TRBJ2-3|TRBV7-9|few|TRBD1
CASSPRGQGFGADTQYF
TGTGCCAGCAGCCCCCGAGGACAGGGTTTCGGAGCAGATACGCAGTATTTT
>11|TRBJ2-5|TRBV7-6|-|-
CASSTGETQYF
TGTGCCAGCAGCACAGGGGAGACCCAGTACTTC